Included here is one T cell receptor (beta chain) sequence, with context. The data derive from a study of CXCR3-negative and CXCR3-positive naive CD8 T cells. The overall study: Per library, roughly 1.6 +/- 0.3 million reads; 120 million to 150 million TRB reads overall.

Through 5' RACE with UMI labels, the TRB cDNA libraries were prepared. From the 5' RACE reads, TCRdb lists one entry per CDR3 protein and no DNA. The sample totals more than 65,000 distinct CDR3 sequences. Naive cells were sorted as CD45RO-, CCR7+, CD27+ and CD95-. Per the germline V gene, CDR1 is SEHNR and CDR2 is FQNEAQ (reference sequence). The CDR3 has 17 residues. The chain is built from TRBV7-9 and TRBJ2-2; TCRdb designates TRBD1, a call that cannot be tested without DNA. The sequence was obtained from a human donor in good health. Some clones in this sample may be carry-over from other donors' samples. The sample comprised naive CXCR3- CD8+ T cells from blood. The subset denotes: CD45RO-CCR7+CD27+CD95- naive CD8+ T cells lacking CXCR3 (TNR3-). CDR3 residues: CASSLETGGLNTGELFF. The variable domain in full, with the rest retrieved from reference TRBV7-9 and TRBJ2-2, is DTGVSQNPRHKITKRGQNVTFRCDPISEHNRLYWYRQTLGQGPEFLTYFQNEAQLEKSRLLSDRFSAERPKGSFSTLEIQRTEQGDSAMYLCASSLETGGLNTGELFFGEGSRLTVL.